These 4 T cell receptor beta chains were sequenced from one sample in a study of T cell repertoires in cytomegalovirus infection. No antigen has been assigned to these receptors. Each CDR3 protein gets one entry after TCRdb re-called the reads with MiXCR. The sample gives about 890,000 distinct CDR3 sequences, more than 25% of which show up once; 11% to 15% is in the top ten. Sequencing was performed on cultured CD8+ T cells from PBMCs, taken from culture after CMV antigen stimulation. The receptors derive from a human donor in good health (CMV status not recorded). Some clones in this sample may be carry-over from other donors' samples.

The rearrangement uses TRBV9 and TRBJ2-5; 9 nucleotides match TRBD1. CDR3 length: 14 amino acids. Trimming removed 3 bases from V and 4 bases from J; junction bases left unmatched: 4. CDR1 is SGDLS and CDR2 is YYNGEE in the germline V gene. The CDR3 region has the DNA TGTGCCAGCAGCGGTTCGGGACAGGGAGAGACCCAGTACTTC. It specifies CASSGSGQGETQYF.

The chain uses TRBV7-6 and TRBJ2-5, with D unresolved. Looked up from germline, CDR1 is SGHVS and CDR2 is FNYEAQ. The CDR3 runs to 12 residues. The V end was cut by 8 bases, the J end by 1 base, with 8 bases between. The CDR3 spells CASPVSQETQYF. The CDR3 nucleotides read TGTGCCAGCCCAGTGAGCCAAGAGACCCAGTACTTC. Based on the CDR3 plus reference TRBV7-6 and TRBJ2-5, the full variable domain is GAGVSQSPRYKVTKRGQDVALRCDPISGHVSLYWYRQALGQGPEFLTYFNYEAQQDKSGLPNDRFSAERPEGSISTLTIQRTEQRDSAMYRCASPVSQETQYFGPGTRLLVL.

This clonotype was observed a single time. This sequence joins TRBV4-1 and TRBJ2-2; the match to TRBD1 covers 7 bases. Germline V gene data show CDR1 as MGHRA and CDR2 as YSYEKL. The J segment lost 2 bases and the V segment lost 6 bases, leaving 12 bases of the junction unmatched. This CDR3 comprises 17 residues. The CDR3 nucleotides read TGCGCCAGCAGTCTCGGACCGGGACAGATAAACACCGGGGAGCTGTTTTTT. Amino acid sequence: CASSLGPGQINTGELFF.

The rearrangement uses TRBV7-4 and TRBJ1-1; D ambiguous. The CDR3 consists of 14 residues. Looked up from germline, CDR1 is SGHVT and CDR2 is SQSDAQ. Trimming took 6 bases from V and 2 from J, leaving 13 bases between them. CDR3 coding DNA: TGTGCCAGCAGGGCTTCCGGGTTTAACACTGAAGCTTTCTTT. The encoded protein is CASRASGFNTEAFF.